Listed below are T cell receptor beta chains from one sample, sequenced in a study of beta chain features in type 1 diabetes. This table comes from immunoSEQ multiplex PCR, and its TCRdb copy is limited to in-frame clones, with some not included. The repertoire holds hundreds of thousands of clones, with about 29% as singletons. The sequenced sample consisted of naive CD4+ T cells from blood. These receptors came from a man aged 18 to 29 in good health. The CDR3 runs from the conserved cysteine through the conserved F or W. The D gene is left open where the match is weak. Not every row has a clone size; where given, it reads once, few, many or a size class.

TRBJ2-1 - TRBV27 13 few TGTGCCAGCAGTCTAAGACCATACAATGAGCAGTTCTTC CASSLRPYNEQFF
TRBJ2-3 - TRBV7-3 14 few TGTGCCAGCTCCCCCGGGGGCAGTGCAGATACGCAGTATTTT CASSPGGSADTQYF
TRBJ2-2 - TRBV7-9 15 - TGTGCCAGCAGCTTACCGCTTAGACTAACCGGGGAGCTGTTTTTT CASSLPLRLTGELFF
TRBJ1-3 - TRBV9 12 - TGTGCCAGCAGCGTACCAGGGTACACCATATATTTT CASSVPGYTIYF
TRBJ2-7 - TRBV9 11 few TGTGCCAGCAGCCCGCGGAACGAGCAGTACTTC CASSPRNEQYF
TRBJ2-1 - TRBV6-1 15 few TGTGCCAGCAGTGAGGGCAGCAGCTCCTACAATGAGCAGTTCTTC CASSEGSSSYNEQFF
TRBJ2-7 TRBD1 TRBV27 15 - TGTGCCAGCAGTCAAACGCTGGACAGGTCGTACGAGCAGTACTTC CASSQTLDRSYEQYF
TRBJ2-3 TRBD2 TRBV29-1 14 - TGCAGCGGCGTCGGACTAGCGGGAGGGGATACGCAGTATTTT CSGVGLAGGDTQYF
TRBJ2-3 TRBD2 TRBV20-1 11 - TGCAGTGCGAGGACTAGCGGGAGGCAGTATTTT CSARTSGRQYF
TRBJ2-5 - TRBV29-1 14 - TGCAGCGTTGAGTCGGCGGAGGGGAGGGAGACCCAGTACTTC CSVESAEGRETQYF
TRBJ2-5 TRBD2 TRBV30 13 few TGTGCCTGGAGTGTTCGGGGGGGCGAGACCCAGTACTTC CAWSVRGGETQYF
TRBJ2-2 - TRBV25-1 15 - TGTGCCAGCAGTGAATGGGGTCTAGGCACCGGGGAGCTGTTTTTT CASSEWGLGTGELFF
TRBJ1-1 - TRBV28 14 - TGTGCCAGCAGTTTATGGTCGCAGAACACTGAAGCTTTCTTT CASSLWSQNTEAFF
TRBJ2-2 - TRBV7-2 14 - TGTGCCAGCAGCTTCCGGGGAGGCGCCGGGGAGCTGTTTTTT CASSFRGGAGELFF
TRBJ2-7 - TRBV9 15 few TGTGCCAGCAGTCCCGACCAGCAAGCCTTCTACGAGCAGTACTTC CASSPDQQAFYEQYF
TRBJ1-5 - TRBV13 13 - TGTGCCAGCAGCTTGAGGGGAAATCAGCCCCAGCATTTT CASSLRGNQPQHF
TRBJ2-7 TRBD1 TRBV7-2 18 - TGTGCCAGCAGCCCTCAGGAGCCCCGGGACAGAGGCTCCTACGAGCAGTACTTC CASSPQEPRDRGSYEQYF
TRBJ2-1 TRBD2 TRBV10-3 16 few TGTGCCATCAGTGCCGCTAGCGGGAGGGCTTCCAATGAGCAGTTCTTC CAISAASGRASNEQFF
TRBJ2-5 - TRBV18 11 - TGTGCCAGCTCATCTGTGGAGACCCAGTACTTC CASSSVETQYF
TRBJ2-5 - TRBV29-1 12 - TGCAGCGTTGAGCAGGGGCGAGAGACCCAGTACTTC CSVEQGRETQYF
TRBJ1-2 - TRBV10-3 13 - TGTGCCATCAGTGAGTTGGCTAACTATGGCTACACCTTC CAISELANYGYTF
TRBJ2-5 - TRBV6-5 12 - TGTGCCAGCAGTTACTCGGACGGATCCCTGGACTTC CASSYSDGSLDF
TRBJ2-5 - TRBV29-1 13 few TGCAGCGGCGAACGGGTCTACCAAGAGACCCAGTACTTC CSGERVYQETQYF
TRBJ1-4 - TRBV25-1 17 - TGTGCCAGCAGTGAATCCGGGACGTCCAGAACTAATGAAAAACTGTTTTTT CASSESGTSRTNEKLFF
TRBJ2-7 - TRBV29-1 12 - TGCAGCGCAACGACACGTTCCTACGAGCAGTACTTC CSATTRSYEQYF
TRBJ2-3 - TRBV29-1 13 - TGCAGCGTCGAGAGACCTAGCACAGATACGCAGTATTTT CSVERPSTDTQYF
TRBJ2-3 - TRBV19 13 - TGTGCCAGCAGGGTAGGGGGCACAGATACGCAGTATTTT CASRVGGTDTQYF
TRBJ2-1 TRBD2 TRBV9 15 few TGTGCCAGCAGCGTAGGACTAGCGGGGTACAATGAGCAGTTCTTC CASSVGLAGYNEQFF
TRBJ2-1 - TRBV7-9 14 - TGTGCCAGCAGTTCCCGGGACATGCACAATGAGCAGTTCTTC CASSSRDMHNEQFF